Presented here are 18 T cell receptor beta chains from one specimen sequenced in a study of CXCR3-negative and CXCR3-positive naive CD8 T cells (dated 2019 in TCRdb). These receptors have no identified antigens. The study at large found these results: TRB CDR3s from CXCR3-positive naive cells showed higher hydrophobicity (lower Kidera factor 4), lower energy, and higher strength and volume indices than CXCR3-negative naive cells.

Sequencing relied on a NextSeq 550. The Human TCR Profiling Kit (MiLaboratory) was used to prepare UMI-labeled 5' RACE TRB cDNA libraries. TCRdb reprocessed the reads and provides one entry for every CDR3 protein sequence; no DNA is given. The table for this sample records fewer than 65,000 distinct CDR3 sequences. The ten top clones hold roughly 4.4% of the sample. Sequencing was done on a sample of naive CXCR3+ CD8+ T cells from blood. This specimen's cell subset or site label, interpreted: CD45RO-CCR7+CD27+CD95- naive CD8+ T cells expressing CXCR3 (TNR3+). These receptors all come from a human donor in good health. Some clones in this sample may be carry-over from other donors' samples.

The chain uses TRBV20-1 and TRBJ2-5; TCRdb picks TRBD2, but there is no DNA to check that call. The CDR3 extends over 13 amino acids. Germline-derived CDR1 and CDR2 are DFQATT and SNEGSKA (reference sequence). The CDR3 loop is CSAPAAGEETQYF.

The chain has TRBV6-4 and TRBJ2-1; absent DNA, TCRdb's TRBD2 call cannot be checked. CDR1 and CDR2 from the germline V gene are MRHNA and SNTAGT. The CDR3 loop spans 16 amino acids. CDR3 in amino acids: CASSDTSGSSYNEQFF.

The chain links TRBV12-5 to TRBJ2-1. Germline CDR1 and CDR2: LGHNT and FRNRAP. The CDR3 is 11 residues long. The CDR3 here is CASVLESEQFF.

V usage is TRBV4-2 and J usage is TRBJ1-1; TCRdb's D gene call, TRBD1, goes unchecked for lack of DNA. The CDR3 has 15 amino acids. Germline-derived CDR1 and CDR2 are LGHNA and YNFKEQ. CDR3: CASSQEAAPNTEAFF.

V usage is TRBV29-1 and J usage is TRBJ2-2. The CDR3 covers 13 residues. Germline V gene lookup returns CDR1 SQVTM and CDR2 ANQGSEA. The CDR3 spells CSVLRQNTGELFF.

The V gene is TRBV5-1, the J gene TRBJ2-7; checking the TCRdb D call of TRBD2 is not possible without DNA. Germline CDR1 reads SGHRS; CDR2 reads YFSETQ. This CDR3 comprises 16 residues. This CDR3 is CASSLGRLAGSYEQYF.

The J gene is TRBJ2-5, the V gene TRBV28; TCRdb reports TRBD2, a call that lacks DNA to check it against. Germline V gene data show CDR1 as MDHEN and CDR2 as SYDVKM. The CDR3 spans 16 residues. CDR3 region: CASSSPGTFYQETQYF.

The chain recombines TRBV6-5 with TRBJ1-1. The CDR3 extends over 17 amino acids. CDR1 and CDR2 from the germline V gene are MNHEY and SVGAGI. This chain's CDR3 is CASKIKQFSGSDTEAFF.

The V call is TRBV7-9, the J call TRBJ1-2. CDR3 length: 12 amino acids. Germline CDR1 is SEHNR and CDR2 is FQNEAQ (reference sequence). The CDR3 region is CASSYDLYGYTF.

J is TRBJ2-1 and V is TRBV29-1. From germline, CDR1 is SQVTM and CDR2 ANQGSEA. CDR3 length equals 13 residues. This chain's CDR3 is CSVVGGSHNEQFF.

The chain employs TRBV7-2 and TRBJ2-2; TCRdb's assignment of TRBD2 cannot be checked, as there is no DNA. This CDR3 comprises 16 residues. Germline V lookup: CDR1 SGHTA, CDR2 FQGNSA. The CDR3 loop reads CASSLGLGFNTGELFF.

The chain carries TRBV29-1 and TRBJ2-7; TCRdb's assignment of TRBD1 cannot be checked, as there is no DNA. The CDR3 runs 14 residues. Looked up from germline, CDR1 is SQVTM and CDR2 is ANQGSEA. Here the CDR3 reads CSVAQTGGAGEQYF.

The chain recombines TRBV5-1 with TRBJ2-7; TCRdb reports TRBD1, a call that lacks DNA to check it against. In germline, CDR1 is SGHRS, CDR2 YFSETQ. This CDR3 has 15 residues. The CDR3 region is CASSVPGQGAREQYF.

The chain has TRBV14 and TRBJ1-1; TCRdb proposes TRBD1, but this gene call is untestable without DNA. The CDR3 consists of 16 residues. Germline V gives CDR1 SGHDN, CDR2 FVKESK. CDR3 residues: CASSQDLFGPLLGAFF.

The V gene is TRBV20-1, the J gene TRBJ2-5; the D call from TCRdb, TRBD1, cannot be confirmed without DNA. The germline CDR1 and CDR2 sequences are DFQATT and SNEGSKA (reference sequence). CDR3 length equals 12 residues. CDR3: CSASMGGETQYF.

V usage is TRBV29-1 and J usage is TRBJ1-1; TCRdb's assignment of TRBD1 cannot be checked, as there is no DNA. The CDR3 sequence is 13 residues long. The germline CDR1 and CDR2 sequences are SQVTM and ANQGSEA. CDR3 sequence reads: CSVEVGQTGEAFF.

The rearrangement joins TRBV28 to TRBJ2-7; TCRdb gives TRBD2 as the D gene, but with no DNA this cannot be confirmed. The CDR3 sequence is 17 residues long. Germline assignment: CDR1 MDHEN and CDR2 SYDVKM. The CDR3 sequence is CASSENSGRAGLREQYF.

V gene TRBV2 combines with J gene TRBJ2-3. The V gene's germline CDR1 is SNHLY and CDR2 FYNNEI. CDR3 size: 14 residues. CDR3 residues: CASSEAVLADTQYF.